The 23 T cell receptor beta chains in this list originate from one sample, sequenced in a study of cytomegalovirus exposure and HLA in healthy donors. The PCR contained 60 Vbeta and 13 Jbeta primers. Clones were read by immunoSEQ multiplex PCR, and TCRdb kept only the in-frame ones, dropping some. The table lists about 160,000 clones, 65% to 70% of them singletons, with 4% to 5.5% in the top ten. What was sequenced was PBMCs. These receptors came from a woman aged 18-29 years in good health and CMV-seropositive.

This clone was recorded a few times. This rearrangement joins TRBV7-8 to TRBJ2-5, with TRBD2 identical over 8 bases. The J call may be wrong; the DNA end is better matched by TRBJ2-7. Germline loops: CDR1 SGHVS, CDR2 FQNEAQ. This CDR3 comprises 15 residues. The CDR3 nucleotides read TGTGCCAGCAGCGTCGGAGCAGCGGGGGTCTACGAGCAGTACTTC. This sequence encodes CASSVGAAGVYEQYF.

This rearrangement joins TRBV5-1 to TRBJ2-7; D perhaps matches TRBD2 (5 bases). V dropped 1 base and J dropped 4 bases, with 12 bases sitting between them. Germline values: CDR1 SGHRS, CDR2 YFSETQ. The CDR3 sequence is 14 residues long. As DNA, the CDR3 is TGCGCCAGCAGCTTGATTCGGGGAAAATACGAGCAGTACTTC. Translated, it gives CASSLIRGKYEQYF. The full variable domain, with the rest looked up from reference TRBV5-1 and TRBJ2-7, is KAGVTQTPRYLIKTRGQQVTLSCSPISGHRSVSWYQQTPGQGLQFLFEYFSETQRNKGNFPGRFSGRQFSNSRSEMNVSTLELGDSALYLCASSLIRGKYEQYFGPGTRLTVT.

The chain links TRBV5-4 to TRBJ1-1; D is uncertain. Germline V gene lookup returns CDR1 SGHNT and CDR2 YYREEE (reference sequence). Trimming removed 1 base from V and 6 bases from J, with 22 bases in between. This CDR3 is 17 amino acids long. The CDR3: CASSLFNRRQVNSEAFF. The CDR3 nucleotides read TGTGCCAGCAGCTTGTTTAACCGACGGCAGGTTAACTCTGAAGCTTTCTTT.

This CDR3 reads CASSPIGGSGADTQYF. For the CDR3, the DNA is TGTGCCAGCAGCCCAATTGGGGGCAGCGGGGCAGATACGCAGTATTTT. The rearrangement links TRBV7-9 to TRBJ2-3, with D perhaps matching TRBD2 (7 bases). V was pared by 5 bases and J by 4 bases, with 19 bases between. Per the germline V gene, CDR1 is SEHNR and CDR2 is FQNEAQ (reference sequence). This CDR3 is built from 16 residues.

In its sample, this clone was seen a few times. This specimen includes other DNA sequences encoding the same CDR3. This sequence joins TRBV18 and TRBJ2-7; 9 bases map to TRBD1. V gave up 2 bases and J gave up 4 bases; unmatched junction bases: 0. Germline V gene sequence: CDR1 KGHSH, CDR2 LQKENI. The CDR3 length is 13 residues. CDR3 loop: CASSPGTGYEQYF. The DNA of the CDR3 is TGTGCCAGCTCACCAGGGACAGGGTACGAGCAGTACTTC. Using reference TRBV18 and TRBJ2-7 for the parts outside the CDR3, the full variable domain is NAGVMQNPRHLVRRRGQEARLRCSPMKGHSHVYWYRQLPEEGLKFMVYLQKENIIDESGMPKERFSAEFPKEGPSILRIQQVVRGDSAAYFCASSPGTGYEQYFGPGTRLTVT.

The rearrangement links TRBV6-5 to TRBJ2-3; 8 nucleotides align to TRBD2. J lost 2 bases, V lost 7 bases, and 8 bases had no gene match. The germline CDR1 and CDR2 sequences are MNHEY and SVGAGI. The CDR3 has 15 residues. In nucleotides, the CDR3 is TGTGCCAGCAAAGTGACGGGAGGGTCCACAGATACGCAGTATTTT. Its translation is CASKVTGGSTDTQYF.

There are a few counts of this clone. The chain employs TRBV27 and TRBJ2-1; 15 bases are a match to TRBD2. The germline CDR1 and CDR2 sequences are MNHEY and SMNVEV (reference sequence). V shed 8 bases, J shed 4 bases, and the junction held 6 bases outside the gene matches. The CDR3 covers 16 residues. CDR3 region: CASVPGLAGGYNEQFF. CDR3 bases: TGTGCCAGCGTTCCGGGACTAGCGGGGGGATACAATGAGCAGTTCTTC.

This chain connects TRBV5-6 to TRBJ1-5; tentative D call: TRBD1 (6 bases). Trimming took off 0 bases at V and 3 bases at J, with 7 bases between the two ends. The V gene's germline CDR1 is SGHDT and CDR2 YYEEEE. The CDR3 is 14 residues long. The CDR3 loop reads CASSLGTANQPQHF. CDR3 nucleotide sequence: TGTGCCAGCAGCTTGGGGACAGCCAATCAGCCCCAGCATTTT.

The V call is TRBV10-3, the J call TRBJ2-7; D is possibly TRBD2 (5 bases). V was cut by 8 bases and J by 7 bases, with 18 bases left in between. The CDR3 covers 13 residues. The germline gives CDR1 ENHRY, CDR2 SYGVKD. The CDR3 DNA sequence: TGTGCCATCTCTTCAGCCGAACCGGGGGAGCAGTACTTC. Encoded protein: CAISSAEPGEQYF.

V gene TRBV11-2 combines with J gene TRBJ2-1; 7 bases align to TRBD2. After removal of 5 bases from V and 0 bases from J, the junction contained 4 bases not matched to a gene. This CDR3 has 15 amino acids. Germline V gene sequence: CDR1 SGHAT, CDR2 FQNNGV. The CDR3 sequence is CASSIWTSSYNEQFF. The CDR3 DNA reads TGTGCCAGCAGCATATGGACTAGCTCCTACAATGAGCAGTTCTTC. The full variable domain, its missing parts supplied by reference TRBV11-2 and TRBJ2-1, is EAGVAQSPRYKIIEKRQSVAFWCNPISGHATLYWYQQILGQGPKLLIQFQNNGVVDDSQLPKDRFSAERLKGVDSTLKIQPAKLEDSAVYLCASSIWTSSYNEQFFGPGTRLTVL.

V is TRBV6-5 and J is TRBJ1-2; 7 nucleotides agree with TRBD1. Germline V gene sequence: CDR1 MNHEY, CDR2 SVGAGI. This CDR3 has 15 amino acids. J gave up 4 bases and V 6 bases, and 11 bases lay outside the gene matches. This CDR3 reads CASRLDRVGGYGYTF. For the CDR3, the DNA is TGTGCCAGCAGGCTCGACAGGGTAGGGGGCTATGGCTACACCTTC.

The chain combines TRBV13 with TRBJ1-2; D not resolved. The CDR3 runs to 13 residues. Trimming left V 2 bases short and J 5 bases short, with 9 bases between. Germline V lookup: CDR1 PRHDT, CDR2 FYEKMQ (reference sequence). This CDR3 reads CASSLSEGYGYTF. The CDR3 bases are TGTGCCAGCAGCTTAAGTGAGGGATATGGCTACACCTTC.

The gene calls are TRBV27 and TRBJ2-7; perhaps TRBD2 as D (6 bases). Germline V CDR1 and CDR2: MNHEY, SMNVEV (reference sequence). Trimming removed 1 base from V and 5 bases from J, with 12 bases in between. The CDR3 consists of 14 residues. CDR3 coding DNA: TGTGCCAGCAGTTTATTGGCGGGGTCCCACGAGCAGTACTTC. Protein product: CASSLLAGSHEQYF.

The rearrangement joins TRBV15 to TRBJ1-5; 7 bases fit TRBD1. CDR1 is LNHNV, CDR2 YYDKDF, per germline (reference sequence). The V and J ends lost 5 bases and 1 base, in that order; junction bases with no gene match: 11. The CDR3 length is 17 residues. The CDR3 DNA reads TGTGCCACCAGCTTCTCCGGACAGGCGAGGAGCAATCAGCCCCAGCATTTT. It specifies CATSFSGQARSNQPQHF.

The V and J genes are TRBV19 and TRBJ1-1; maybe TRBD1 (5 bases). The V end lost 5 bases, the J end lost 5 bases, and 12 bases lay between the germline ends. The CDR3 loop spans 13 amino acids. CDR1 and CDR2 from the germline V gene are LNHDA and SQIVND (reference sequence). CDR3 region: CASSLDSPTEAFF. The CDR3 DNA follows: TGTGCCAGTAGTCTCGACAGCCCAACTGAAGCTTTCTTT.

This clone was observed a handful of times. The chain joins TRBV5-5 to TRBJ2-2, with TRBD2 matching over 8 bases. This CDR3 comprises 15 residues. Germline loops: CDR1 SGHKS, CDR2 YYEKEE (reference sequence). After removal of 2 bases from V and 6 bases from J, the junction contained 6 bases not matched to a gene. The CDR3 is CASSFSGGDAGELFF. CDR3 DNA: TGTGCCAGCAGCTTTTCGGGAGGGGACGCCGGGGAGCTGTTTTTT.

The CDR3 loop is CAWTKGPVGTDTQYF. CDR3 nucleotide sequence: TGTGCCTGGACCAAGGGGCCGGTGGGGACAGATACGCAGTATTTT. V usage is TRBV30 and J usage is TRBJ2-3; perhaps TRBD1 as D (5 bases). CDR1 and CDR2 from the germline V gene are GTSNPN and SVGIG (reference sequence). The V and J ends lost 4 bases and 3 bases respectively, with 17 bases between them. The CDR3 is made up of 15 amino acids.

V is TRBV27 and J is TRBJ1-4; D is ambiguous. V lost 3 bases to trimming and J lost 0 bases, with 8 bases between them. The V gene's germline CDR1 is MNHEY and CDR2 SMNVEV (reference sequence). The CDR3 contains 15 residues. In DNA form, the CDR3 reads TGTGCCAGCAGTTTGGGAGGTCCAACTAATGAAAAACTGTTTTTT. It translates to CASSLGGPTNEKLFF.

In its sample, this clone was seen once. This rearrangement joins TRBV28 to TRBJ2-5; perhaps TRBD1 as D (8 bases). Germline V CDR1 and CDR2: MDHEN, SYDVKM. The CDR3 runs 15 residues. The V end was cut by 5 bases, the J end by 5 bases, with 18 bases between. The CDR3 DNA reads as TGTGCCAGCAGTCCCCGGACAGGGAGGGTGGAGACCCAGTACTTC. It codes for CASSPRTGRVETQYF. The full variable domain, completed using reference TRBV28 and TRBJ2-5, is DVKVTQSSRYLVKRTGEKVFLECVQDMDHENMFWYRQDPGLGLRLIYFSYDVKMKEKGDIPEGYSVSREKKERFSLILESASTNQTSMYLCASSPRTGRVETQYFGPGTRLLVL.

The J gene is TRBJ1-1, the V gene TRBV13, with D hard to call. The V end lost 3 bases, the J end lost 6 bases, and 11 bases lay between the germline ends. This CDR3 is 13 amino acids long. Germline V lookup: CDR1 PRHDT, CDR2 FYEKMQ (reference sequence). CDR3 DNA: TGTGCCAGCAGCTTCGGGGTGGGTCCTGAAGCTTTCTTT. Translating it yields CASSFGVGPEAFF.

The genes are TRBV13 and TRBJ2-7, with 7 bases that match TRBD1. There are 16 residues in the CDR3. V gave up 3 bases and J gave up 0 bases; unmatched junction bases: 8. Germline lookup yields CDR1 PRHDT and CDR2 FYEKMQ (reference sequence). In nucleotides, the CDR3 is TGTGCCAGCAGCTTTTTCACAGGGGTTGGCTCCTACGAGCAGTACTTC. Residues: CASSFFTGVGSYEQYF.

This chain links TRBV2 with TRBJ1-2, with 11 bases fitting TRBD1. Germline CDR1 reads SNHLY; CDR2 reads FYNNEI. V lost 5 bases to trimming and J lost 6 bases; unmatched junction nucleotides: 2. The CDR3 covers 13 residues. CDR3 protein: CASSRTGGNGYTF. CDR3 in DNA: TGTGCCAGCAGTCGGACAGGGGGCAATGGCTACACCTTC.

This clone was counted between two and nine times. This chain joins TRBV7-8 and TRBJ2-1, with D perhaps TRBD1 (6 bases). Trimming removed 4 bases at V and 4 bases at J, with 14 bases between. Germline CDR1 is SGHVS and CDR2 is FQNEAQ. The CDR3 loop spans 15 amino acids. The CDR3 DNA follows: TGTGCCAGCAGCTACGCCGGGACAAAGTACAATGAGCAGTTCTTC. This encodes CASSYAGTKYNEQFF.